The present T cell receptor beta chain was sequenced within a study of blood T cell repertoires in COVID-19. The cohort comprised adults aged 18 to 89 years residing in around 25 US areas. This table comes from immunoSEQ multiplex PCR, and its TCRdb copy is limited to in-frame clones, with some not included. This table has roughly 400,000 clones, around 91% appearing once. The ends were cut back, 8 bases at V and 10 bases at J, with 15 bases in the middle. This CDR3 has 11 amino acids. Germline CDR1 and CDR2: MDHEN and SYDVKM. Sequencing was performed on PBMCs or T cells enriched from blood (not recorded which). The V call is TRBV28, the J call TRBJ2-7; TRBD1 is a possible D gene (6 bases). The TCR comes from a man aged 25-45 years who had recovered from COVID-19. The CDR3 protein is CASGTRGTQYF. CDR3 in DNA: TGTGCCAGCGGGACGAGGGGGACACAGTACTTC.